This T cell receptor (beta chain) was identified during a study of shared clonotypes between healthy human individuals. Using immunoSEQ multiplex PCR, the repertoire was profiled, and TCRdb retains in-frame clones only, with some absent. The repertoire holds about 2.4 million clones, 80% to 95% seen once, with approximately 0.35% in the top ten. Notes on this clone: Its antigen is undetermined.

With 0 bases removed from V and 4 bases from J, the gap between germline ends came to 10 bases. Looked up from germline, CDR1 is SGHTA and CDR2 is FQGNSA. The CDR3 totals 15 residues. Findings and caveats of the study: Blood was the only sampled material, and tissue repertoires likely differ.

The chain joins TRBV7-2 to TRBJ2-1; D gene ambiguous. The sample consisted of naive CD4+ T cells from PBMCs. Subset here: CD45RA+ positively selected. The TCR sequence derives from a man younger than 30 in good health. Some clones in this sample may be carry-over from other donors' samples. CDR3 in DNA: TGTGCCAGCAGCTTAGCGGACGGCGCTTACAATGAGCAGTTCTTC. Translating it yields CASSLADGAYNEQFF. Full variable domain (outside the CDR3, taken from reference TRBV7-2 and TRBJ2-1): GAGVSQSPSNKVTEKGKDVELRCDPISGHTALYWYRQSLGQGLEFLIYFQGNSAPDKSGLPSDRFSAERTGGSVSTLTIQRTQQEDSAVYLCASSLADGAYNEQFFGPGTRLTVL.